These 21 T cell receptor beta chains originate from one sample sequenced in a study of CD8+CD57+ T cells in acquired aplastic anemia. Profiling that covered TCR beta VDJ and CDR3 relied on genomic DNA as its template. TCRdb reprocessed the reads with MiXCR, giving one entry per CDR3 protein. The sample records under 200,000 distinct CDR3 sequences, roughly 45% being singletons. Sequences were obtained from sorted CD4+, CD8+, or CD8+CD57+ T cells (not recorded which) from PBMCs. The receptors were sampled from a human donor in good health.

The chain joins TRBV7-2 to TRBJ2-5, with D possibly TRBD2 on 7 matching bases. V was cut by 0 bases and J by 5 bases, with 13 bases left in between. CDR1 is SGHTA and CDR2 is FQGNSA in the germline V gene. The CDR3 extends over 15 amino acids. The DNA for the CDR3 is TGTGCCAGCAGCTTAGCTAAGGGGGGGAGGGAGACCCAGTACTTC. Translation gives CASSLAKGGRETQYF. Full variable domain (outside the CDR3, taken from reference TRBV7-2 and TRBJ2-5): GAGVSQSPSNKVTEKGKDVELRCDPISGHTALYWYRQSLGQGLEFLIYFQGNSAPDKSGLPSDRFSAERTGGSVSTLTIQRTQQEDSAVYLCASSLAKGGRETQYFGPGTRLLVL.

The V call is TRBV15, the J call TRBJ2-5, with TRBD2 matching over 8 bases. The CDR3 spans 17 residues. With 2 bases clipped from V and 1 base from J, the junction kept 9 bases outside the gene matches. Germline CDR1 LNHNV, CDR2 YYDKDF (reference sequence). CDR3 nucleotides: TGTGCCACCAGCAGAACCACAGGCGGGAGGATCCAAGAGACCCAGTACTTC. Translated: CATSRTTGGRIQETQYF.

This clonotype appeared a single time. V usage is TRBV7-6 and J usage is TRBJ1-1; D might be TRBD1 (6 bases). The length of the CDR3 is 13 residues. The V gene lost 4 bases and the J gene lost 8 bases, with 14 bases spanning the gap. Germline CDR1 SGHVS, CDR2 FNYEAQ. The CDR3 DNA reads as TGTGCCAGCAGCTCCGGTTCGGGGACAGAAGCTTTCTTT. Protein: CASSSGSGTEAFF.

The chain is built from TRBV4-3 and TRBJ2-2; D not resolved. With 0 bases removed from V and 0 bases from J, the gap between germline ends came to 5 bases. Germline CDR1 and CDR2: LGHNA and YSLEER. CDR3 length: 15 amino acids. As DNA, the CDR3 is TGCGCCAGCAGCCAAGATCAAGCGAACACCGGGGAGCTGTTTTTT. Protein product: CASSQDQANTGELFF.

This clonotype was seen many times. For the CDR3, the DNA is TGCGCCAGCAGCCAAGAGTTGGGGACAGGAAATCAGCCCCAGCATTTT. Translation: CASSQELGTGNQPQHF. The V and J genes are TRBV4-3 and TRBJ1-5; 8 nucleotides agree with TRBD1. The germline V gene has CDR1 LGHNA and CDR2 YSLEER. This CDR3 comprises 16 residues. V shed 0 bases, J shed 4 bases, and the junction held 5 bases outside the gene matches.

CDR3 residues: CASSSGNRGVDYGYTF. CDR3 coding DNA: TGTGCCAGCAGCTCGGGGAACAGGGGTGTGGACTATGGCTACACCTTC. The V call is TRBV5-6, the J call TRBJ1-2; 7 bases align to TRBD1. Germline V lookup: CDR1 SGHDT, CDR2 YYEEEE. J was trimmed by 3 bases and V by 3 bases; bases with no gene match: 11. The CDR3 covers 16 residues.

The chain combines TRBV7-8 with TRBJ1-1; no clear D. This CDR3 contains 13 residues. Germline CDR1 and CDR2: SGHVS and FQNEAQ. V was pared by 2 bases and J by 4 bases, with 8 bases between. Here the CDR3 reads CASSLLPITEAFF. CDR3 DNA sequence: TGTGCCAGCAGCTTATTGCCCATCACTGAAGCTTTCTTT.

This clonotype occurred many times. This chain joins TRBV5-4 and TRBJ2-7; D gene unclear. The CDR3 totals 12 residues. Germline V gene lookup returns CDR1 SGHNT and CDR2 YYREEE (reference sequence). The V end lost 4 bases, the J end lost 6 bases, and 11 bases lay between the germline ends. CDR3 sequence: CASSPDITEQYF. The CDR3 DNA reads as TGTGCCAGCAGCCCTGACATTACCGAGCAGTACTTC.

This clonotype was observed at least ten times. The rearrangement joins TRBV7-2 to TRBJ2-7; the D is unclear. The CDR3 is made up of 14 amino acids. CDR1 SGHTA and CDR2 FQGNSA come from the germline V gene. V was pared by 5 bases and J by 6 bases, with 17 bases between. The CDR3 DNA reads TGTGCCAGCAGCCCGATCCTCGGGTCGGGCGAGCAGTACTTC. Translated: CASSPILGSGEQYF. Full variable domain (rest looked up from reference TRBV7-2 and TRBJ2-7): GAGVSQSPSNKVTEKGKDVELRCDPISGHTALYWYRQSLGQGLEFLIYFQGNSAPDKSGLPSDRFSAERTGGSVSTLTIQRTQQEDSAVYLCASSPILGSGEQYFGPGTRLTVT.

The chain joins TRBV9 to TRBJ2-1; no clear D gene. V lost 3 bases to trimming and J lost 6 bases, with 7 bases between them. Germline CDR1 reads SGDLS; CDR2 reads YYNGEE. CDR3 length equals 12 residues. CDR3 region: CASSGPRNEQFF. The CDR3 nucleotides are TGTGCCAGCAGCGGACCCCGCAATGAGCAGTTCTTC.

The chain recombines TRBV10-3 with TRBJ2-7; no definite D call. Trimming cost V 1 base and J 6 bases, with 4 bases left between them. The germline V gene has CDR1 ENHRY and CDR2 SYGVKD. This CDR3 is 11 amino acids long. CDR3 nucleotide sequence: TGTGCCATCAGTGAGTTGGGCGAGCAGTACTTC. Translating gives CAISELGEQYF.

The chain uses TRBV7-3 and TRBJ2-5; 7 bases agree with TRBD2. Germline V lookup: CDR1 SGHTA, CDR2 FQGTGA. The CDR3 runs 15 residues. With V trimmed by 2 bases and J by 4 bases, 7 bases remained unmatched. CDR3 region: CASSLFAGVGETQYF. The CDR3 DNA sequence: TGTGCCAGCAGCTTATTTGCGGGAGTCGGAGAGACCCAGTACTTC.

This clonotype occurred a few times. This chain joins TRBV4-1 and TRBJ1-1, with 12 bases aligning to TRBD1. Germline-derived CDR1 and CDR2 are MGHRA and YSYEKL. This CDR3 is built from 18 residues. V was pared by 1 base and J by 4 bases, with 10 bases of the junction left unmatched. This CDR3 reads CASSQGGDRGLLGTEAFF. CDR3 nucleotides: TGCGCCAGCAGCCAAGGGGGGGACAGGGGGCTCTTGGGCACTGAAGCTTTCTTT.

V and J are TRBV7-8 and TRBJ1-5; D call uncertain. CDR1 and CDR2 from the germline V gene are SGHVS and FQNEAQ. The CDR3 runs to 14 residues. The ends were cut back, 1 base at V and 0 bases at J, with 4 bases in the middle. The CDR3 here is CASSLGNSNQPQHF. The CDR3 nucleotides are TGTGCCAGCAGCTTAGGGAATAGCAATCAGCCCCAGCATTTT.

This sequence joins TRBV20-1 and TRBJ2-2; no reliable D call. CDR1 is DFQATT and CDR2 is SNEGSKA in the germline V gene (reference sequence). Trimming took 3 bases from V and 0 from J, leaving 8 bases between them. This CDR3 comprises 14 residues. In DNA form, the CDR3 reads TGCAGTGCTAGTCTGGGCGCGAACACCGGGGAGCTGTTTTTT. Protein sequence: CSASLGANTGELFF.

This clonotype was detected many times. The CDR3 loop is CASSLIVGQGYEQYF. CDR3 coding DNA: TGTGCCAGCAGCTTAATCGTGGGACAGGGCTACGAGCAGTACTTC. The chain joins TRBV7-9 to TRBJ2-7; 9 bases map to TRBD1. The germline V gene encodes CDR1 SEHNR and CDR2 FQNEAQ (reference sequence). The CDR3 totals 15 residues. The V and J ends lost 2 bases and 3 bases, in that order; junction bases with no gene match: 5.

The CDR3 is CSARAGQLEQPQHF. CDR3 sequence (DNA): TGCAGTGCTAGAGCGGGACAGCTTGAACAGCCCCAGCATTTT. V gene TRBV20-1 combines with J gene TRBJ1-5; 7 bases match TRBD1. After removal of 1 base from V and 7 bases from J, the junction contained 7 bases not matched to a gene. Germline V lookup: CDR1 DFQATT, CDR2 SNEGSKA (reference sequence). The CDR3 extends over 14 amino acids.

This clonotype showed up many times. The rearrangement uses TRBV9 and TRBJ2-4; 8 bases line up with TRBD2. The CDR3 contains 13 residues. V shed 0 bases, J shed 10 bases, and the junction held 3 bases outside the gene matches. Germline CDR1 is SGDLS and CDR2 is YYNGEE. CDR3 in amino acids: CASSVDTGGIQYF. In DNA, the CDR3 is TGTGCCAGCAGCGTAGATACGGGAGGGATTCAGTACTTC.

This clonotype has a count of ten or more. This chain connects TRBV7-3 to TRBJ2-3; possibly TRBD1 for D (6 bases). There are 20 residues in the CDR3. Germline lookup yields CDR1 SGHTA and CDR2 FQGTGA. Trimming pared 0 bases from V and 0 bases from J, leaving 22 bases between. Written as DNA, the CDR3 is TGTGCCAGCAGCTTAACCCCGGTGTTAGACAGGCGTACTAGCACAGATACGCAGTATTTT. Residues: CASSLTPVLDRRTSTDTQYF.

This clonotype was observed at least ten times. V is TRBV20-1 and J is TRBJ2-7, with TRBD2 identical over 8 bases. J gave up 0 bases and V 6 bases, and 4 bases lay outside the gene matches. Germline CDR1 and CDR2: DFQATT and SNEGSKA (reference sequence). The CDR3 extends over 13 amino acids. The DNA of the CDR3 is TGCAGTGCCTTAGCGGGACCCTCCTACGAGCAGTACTTC. Translated, it gives CSALAGPSYEQYF.

The chain has TRBV29-1 and TRBJ2-1; D not certain. The germline V and J ends were trimmed by 3 bases and 3 bases, with 12 bases remaining between them. Germline lookup yields CDR1 SQVTM and CDR2 ANQGSEA. The CDR3 totals 14 residues. This chain's CDR3 is CSVDAASNYNEQFF. As DNA, the CDR3 is TGCAGCGTTGATGCAGCTTCAAACTACAATGAGCAGTTCTTC.